Listed here are 2 T cell receptor beta chains from one sample, sequenced in a study of response to subunit inactivated influenza vaccine. A single record per CDR3 protein comes from TCRdb applying MiXCR to the RT-PCR reads. Of 450,000 to 600,000 distinct CDR3 sequences listed, roughly 7.6% are singletons. The specimen comprised PBMCs from blood, sampled around 25 months after vaccination. These receptors all come from a man aged 50 to 69 who received an inactivated influenza vaccine.

This clonotype was detected many times. This sequence joins TRBV7-2 and TRBJ1-1; no clear D gene. From germline, CDR1 is SGHTA and CDR2 FQGNSA. The CDR3 has 13 amino acids. The ends were cut back, 4 bases at V and 2 bases at J, with 8 bases in the middle. The CDR3 region is CASSSTINTEAFF. For the CDR3, the DNA is TGTGCCAGCAGCTCGACAATAAACACTGAAGCTTTCTTT.

A few counts support this clonotype. The chain recombines TRBV6-2 or TRBV6-3 with TRBJ2-1; 13 nucleotides match TRBD2. CDR1 and CDR2 (germline): MNHEY, SVGEGT. V shed 7 bases and J 4 bases; nucleotides not matched to a gene: 10. This CDR3 comprises 17 residues. CDR3 nucleotides: TGTGCCAGCAACAAATTACTAGCGGGAGGGTTTTACAATGAGCAGTTCTTC. It encodes CASNKLLAGGFYNEQFF.